The next 29 T cell receptor beta chains were all read from a single sample in a study of Ad26.COV2.S vaccination and SARS-CoV-2 variants. The sample's treatment: about 20 received Ad26.COV2.S at low or high dose, single or two shots; about five received placebo; per-sample allocation not given. Sampling occurred on day 63 after the first vaccine or placebo injection. Measured with immunoSEQ multiplex PCR; TCRdb has only the in-frame clones, and not every one. The sample shows around 300,000 clones, around nine tenths of them seen only once. The material sequenced was peripheral blood, taken in a trial of Ad26.COV2.S vaccine versus placebo. Receptor source: a person between 18 and 65 years old who received the Ad26.COV2.S COVID-19 vaccine or a placebo.

The J gene is TRBJ2-3, the V gene TRBV28, with D perhaps matching TRBD2 (7 bases). Trimming took off 2 bases at V and 9 bases at J, with 18 bases between the two ends. Germline loops: CDR1 MDHEN, CDR2 SYDVKM. The CDR3 runs to 15 residues. For the CDR3, the DNA is TGTGCCAGCAGTTTAGGGCGGGGGCCAGCGGGGACGCAGTATTTT. Its protein product is CASSLGRGPAGTQYF.

The chain links TRBV11-2 to TRBJ1-1; a possible D gene is TRBD1 (6 bases). V lost 1 base and J 0 bases, leaving 15 bases between the germline ends. Germline lookup yields CDR1 SGHAT and CDR2 FQNNGV. There are 17 residues in the CDR3. The CDR3 spells CASSLGGHGGLNTEAFF. In nucleotides, the CDR3 is TGTGCCAGCAGCTTAGGGGGACATGGAGGATTGAACACTGAAGCTTTCTTT.

As for this clone: A much larger clone sits a single nucleotide away, making a read error possible. The identical CDR3 is also encoded by other nucleotide sequences in the sample. V gene TRBV28 combines with J gene TRBJ1-2; 7 nucleotides match TRBD1. Germline V gene data show CDR1 as MDHEN and CDR2 as SYDVKM. The length of the CDR3 is 13 residues. V lost 6 bases and J lost 2; bases outside the gene matches: 3. The CDR3 is CASSSGQNYGYTF. CDR3 coding DNA: TGTGCCAGCAGCTCGGGACAGAACTATGGCTACACCTTC.

V gene TRBV6-5 combines with J gene TRBJ2-7; 9 nucleotides align to TRBD1. This CDR3 is built from 14 residues. Germline V gene data show CDR1 as MNHEY and CDR2 as SVGAGI. V dropped 8 bases and J dropped 2; count of bases not matched to a gene: 7. The CDR3 coding sequence is TGTGCCAGCCGCACCGGGACAGGGCCCTACGAGCAGTACTTC. It translates to CASRTGTGPYEQYF.

V is TRBV19 and J is TRBJ2-1, with a weak D call TRBD2 (6 bases). The CDR3 is made up of 16 amino acids. Trimming shortened V by 7 bases and J by 0 bases, and 16 bases separated the two germline ends. Germline lookup yields CDR1 LNHDA and CDR2 SQIVND (reference sequence). CDR3 in DNA: TGTGCCAGTAACCGGGGAGGTCCTTCCTCCTACAATGAGCAGTTCTTC. Protein product: CASNRGGPSSYNEQFF.

The chain combines TRBV6-2 or TRBV6-3 with TRBJ1-2; D is unclear. The germline V gene encodes CDR1 MNHEY and CDR2 SVGEGT. Trimming shortened V by 2 bases and J by 7 bases, and 11 bases separated the two germline ends. This CDR3 is 13 amino acids long. CDR3 amino acids: CASSYGFRLGYTF. CDR3 nucleotides: TGTGCCAGCAGTTACGGGTTCCGGCTTGGCTACACCTTC.

The J gene is TRBJ2-5, the V gene TRBV19; D may correspond to TRBD1 or TRBD2 (5 bases each). The CDR3 has 13 residues. Germline lookup yields CDR1 LNHDA and CDR2 SQIVND (reference sequence). The V and J ends lost 8 bases and 4 bases respectively, with 14 bases between them. CDR3 coding DNA: TGTGCCAGTGGGGGATCTCTGGGAGAGACCCAGTACTTC. Translated: CASGGSLGETQYF.

This sequence joins TRBV6-5 and TRBJ2-7; possibly TRBD2 for D (7 bases). Germline lookup yields CDR1 MNHEY and CDR2 SVGAGI. There are 15 residues in the CDR3. V was shortened by 7 bases and J by 5 bases, with 21 bases between the two germline ends. In DNA form, the CDR3 reads TGTGCCAGCAACCAGGGAGGGGGAAGTGGCCACGAGCAGTACTTC. As protein: CASNQGGGSGHEQYF.

The rearrangement links TRBV9 to TRBJ2-3; D gene unclear. V lost 1 base and J 1 base, leaving 10 bases between the germline ends. Germline-derived CDR1 and CDR2 are SGDLS and YYNGEE. The CDR3 runs to 15 residues. The CDR3 is CASSVLGWGTDTQYF. CDR3 coding DNA: TGTGCCAGCAGCGTATTAGGCTGGGGCACAGATACGCAGTATTTT.

This chain uses TRBV5-8 with TRBJ1-2; D not certain. This CDR3 contains 12 residues. The V gene lost 4 bases and the J gene lost 8 bases, with 12 bases spanning the gap. Germline values: CDR1 SGHTS, CDR2 YDEGEE. The CDR3 sequence: CASSVGGSGYTF. Here the CDR3 DNA reads TGTGCCAGCAGCGTCGGAGGTAGCGGCTACACCTTC.

A single count supports this clone. The chain recombines TRBV7-2 with TRBJ1-6; no definite D call. Between the trimmed V and J ends, which lost 3 bases and 8 bases, there was a span of 14 bases. The CDR3 runs to 15 residues. Germline V lookup: CDR1 SGHTA, CDR2 FQGNSA. The CDR3 DNA reads as TGTGCCAGCAGCTTGGATAGGGCCCGGGATTCACCCCTCCACTTT. It codes for CASSLDRARDSPLHF.

The CDR3 DNA follows: TGTGCCAGCAGTTCCCGGACAGGAGAGGGCTACACCTTC. It encodes CASSSRTGEGYTF. The chain employs TRBV6-5 and TRBJ1-2; TRBD1 agrees at 7 bases. V lost 4 bases, J lost 8 bases, and 7 bases stayed unmatched. CDR1 and CDR2 from the germline V gene are MNHEY and SVGAGI. The CDR3 spans 13 residues.

The CDR3 nucleotides read TGCGCCAGCAGTTTAGCGGGGATCACAGATACGCAGTATTTT. It translates to CASSLAGITDTQYF. The J gene is TRBJ2-3, the V gene TRBV4-1, with TRBD2 matching over 8 bases. V trimming: 6 bases; J trimming: 2 bases; junction bases outside the gene matches: 4. The CDR3 spans 14 residues. From germline, CDR1 is MGHRA and CDR2 YSYEKL.

About this clone itself: Because the CDR3's place on the DNA is in doubt, the DNA is left out and the CDR3 is given as listed by TCRdb. The V and J genes are TRBV28 and TRBJ2-7. From germline, CDR1 is MDHEN and CDR2 SYDVKM. A total of 16 residues make up the CDR3, ends included. CDR3 residues: CASSSSWDGKGGEQYF.

This chain joins TRBV7-2 and TRBJ2-2; 11 bases match TRBD2. Unmatched junction bases numbered 5, after V lost 6 bases and J lost 5 bases. This CDR3 has 15 amino acids. Germline V CDR1 and CDR2: SGHTA, FQGNSA. CDR3 sequence: CASSFSGGATGELFF. The CDR3 nucleotides are TGTGCCAGCAGTTTTAGCGGGGGGGCAACCGGGGAGCTGTTTTTT.

This clone was seen repeatedly, ten times or more. V gene TRBV5-1 combines with J gene TRBJ1-1; 7 bases align to TRBD1. CDR3 length: 16 residues. The germline CDR1 and CDR2 sequences are SGHRS and YFSETQ. The trim removed 4 bases at V and 1 base at J, leaving 10 bases unmatched. The CDR3 protein is CASSLWGGGRNTEAFF. CDR3 nucleotide sequence: TGCGCCAGCAGCCTTTGGGGAGGGGGCAGGAACACTGAAGCTTTCTTT.

The J gene is TRBJ1-2, the V gene TRBV6-5; 9 bases agree with TRBD1. The CDR3 spans 16 residues. The germline V gene encodes CDR1 MNHEY and CDR2 SVGAGI. V dropped 3 bases and J dropped 5; count of bases not matched to a gene: 10. This chain's CDR3 is CASSYLGTGRAYGYTF. The CDR3, as DNA: TGTGCCAGCAGTTATCTCGGGACAGGGAGGGCATATGGCTACACCTTC.

J is TRBJ2-5 and V is TRBV3-1 (or the pseudogene TRBV3-2), with a tentative D call TRBD1 (5 bases). V dropped 5 bases and J dropped 5 bases, with 12 bases sitting between them. Germline V CDR1 and CDR2: LGHDT, YNNKEL (reference sequence). There are 13 residues in the CDR3. The CDR3 protein is CASSRGLGETQYF. The CDR3 DNA reads TGTGCCAGCAGCAGGGGTCTAGGGGAGACCCAGTACTTC.

The rearrangement links TRBV3-1 (or the pseudogene TRBV3-2) to TRBJ2-3, with D perhaps assigned TRBD1 or TRBD2 (6 bases each). Germline V gives CDR1 LGHDT, CDR2 YNNKEL (reference sequence). The CDR3 covers 15 residues. V dropped 5 bases and J dropped 6 bases, with 18 bases sitting between them. The chain's CDR3 is CASSKASRGPDTQYF. For the CDR3, the DNA is TGTGCCAGCAGCAAAGCCTCCCGGGGGCCGGATACGCAGTATTTT.

Concerning this clone: A read error may account for a junction end that differs from germline. V gene TRBV20-1 combines with J gene TRBJ1-6, with D possibly being TRBD1 (6 bases). The CDR3 extends over 11 amino acids. Germline CDR1 DFQATT, CDR2 SNEGSKA (reference sequence). In DNA, the CDR3 is TGCAGTGCTAGAGATCTGACAGGAACCCATTTT. It encodes CSARDLTGTHF.

This chain connects TRBV2 to TRBJ2-7; weak D call: TRBD1 (7 bases). Germline V CDR1 and CDR2: SNHLY, FYNNEI. The ends were cut back, 5 bases at V and 11 bases at J, with 22 bases in the middle. The CDR3 extends over 14 amino acids. CDR3 bases: TGTGCCAGCAGTTCTCCCCCCCAGGGGGGCTTCGAGTACTTC. This translates into CASSSPPQGGFEYF.

This chain links TRBV5-4 with TRBJ1-2; D not certain. V was clipped by 1 base and J by 2 bases, with 9 bases between them. The CDR3 consists of 14 residues. Germline V gene sequence: CDR1 SGHNT, CDR2 YYREEE (reference sequence). The CDR3 is CASSLSQQNYGYTF. The DNA of the CDR3 is TGTGCCAGCAGCTTGTCGCAGCAAAACTATGGCTACACCTTC.

The chain employs TRBV27 and TRBJ2-1; 7 nucleotides match TRBD2. The germline gives CDR1 MNHEY, CDR2 SMNVEV (reference sequence). V shed 5 bases, J shed 6 bases, and the junction held 10 bases outside the gene matches. The CDR3 is 15 amino acids. CDR3 region: CASSTKGGNSNEQFF. The CDR3 DNA reads TGTGCCAGCAGTACAAAGGGAGGGAACTCCAATGAGCAGTTCTTC.

The genes are TRBV4-3 and TRBJ1-6, with D uncertain. This CDR3 has 15 residues. V dropped 0 bases and J dropped 10 bases, with 13 bases sitting between them. Per the germline V gene, CDR1 is LGHNA and CDR2 is YSLEER. CDR3 protein: CASSQDEELRSPLHF. CDR3 coding DNA: TGCGCCAGCAGCCAAGATGAGGAGTTAAGATCACCCCTCCACTTT.

The gene calls are TRBV7-6 and TRBJ2-2; the D is unclear. The ends were cut back, 1 base at V and 4 bases at J, with 4 bases in the middle. From germline, CDR1 is SGHVS and CDR2 FNYEAQ. The CDR3 contains 13 residues. Here the CDR3 reads CASSLDSTGELFF. CDR3 coding DNA: TGTGCCAGCAGCTTAGATTCCACCGGGGAGCTGTTTTTT.

The gene calls are TRBV6-5 and TRBJ1-1; D uncertain. V gave up 6 bases and J gave up 0 bases, with 11 bases separating them. This CDR3 has 14 amino acids. The germline V gene has CDR1 MNHEY and CDR2 SVGAGI. As DNA, the CDR3 is TGTGCCAGCAGGCCCCCGGATCTGAACACTGAAGCTTTCTTT. This translates into CASRPPDLNTEAFF.

This clone was seen a few times. The chain uses TRBV20-1 and TRBJ2-7; D call uncertain. CDR1 is DFQATT, CDR2 SNEGSKA, per germline (reference sequence). CDR3 size: 13 residues. Trimming pared 3 bases from V and 1 base from J, leaving 10 bases between. CDR3 sequence (DNA): TGCAGTGCTAGTAGGAGCATATCCTACGAGCAGTACTTC. This gives the protein CSASRSISYEQYF.

The chain links TRBV28 to TRBJ1-5, with no clear D. The length of the CDR3 is 12 residues. V lost 6 bases, J lost 0 bases, and 3 bases lay in between. CDR1 and CDR2 from the germline V gene are MDHEN and SYDVKM. The CDR3 protein is CASSVSNQPQHF. The CDR3 nucleotides are TGTGCCAGCAGCGTTAGCAATCAGCCCCAGCATTTT.

The chain couples TRBV28 to TRBJ1-2; tentative D call: TRBD1 (5 bases). Germline values: CDR1 MDHEN, CDR2 SYDVKM. V dropped 6 bases and J dropped 0 bases, with 20 bases sitting between them. CDR3 size: 17 residues. CDR3 sequence (DNA): TGTGCCAGCAGCTCCTCTGGATTCGGGGCCTCTAACTATGGCTACACCTTC. Translation: CASSSSGFGASNYGYTF.